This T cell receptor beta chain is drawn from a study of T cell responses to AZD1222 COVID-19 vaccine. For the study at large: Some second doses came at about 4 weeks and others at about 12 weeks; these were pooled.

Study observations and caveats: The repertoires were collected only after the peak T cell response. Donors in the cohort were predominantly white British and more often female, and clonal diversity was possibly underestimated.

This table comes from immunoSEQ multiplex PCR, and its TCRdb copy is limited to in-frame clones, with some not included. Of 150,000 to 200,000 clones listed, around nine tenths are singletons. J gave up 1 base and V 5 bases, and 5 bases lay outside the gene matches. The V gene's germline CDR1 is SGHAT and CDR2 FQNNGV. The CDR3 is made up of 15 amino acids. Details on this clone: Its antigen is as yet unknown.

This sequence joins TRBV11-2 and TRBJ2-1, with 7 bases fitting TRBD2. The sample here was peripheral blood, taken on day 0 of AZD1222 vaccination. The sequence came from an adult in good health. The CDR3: CASSLGRESYNEQFF. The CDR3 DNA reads TGTGCCAGCAGCCTGGGGCGGGAGTCCTACAATGAGCAGTTCTTC.